A single sample gave rise to the 3 T cell receptor beta chains below, sequenced in a study of breast tumors, draining lymph nodes, adjacent tissues. Axillary draining lymph nodes of breast cancer patients supplied the node samples. One entry per CDR3 protein, called by TCRdb with MiXCR from the multiplex PCR reads. Of 250,000 or so distinct CDR3 sequences in the sample, around 30% were seen once. The specimen was axillary lymph node tissue. Receptors originate from a female donor with breast cancer. Some clones in this sample may be carry-over from other donors' samples.

This clonotype was seen ten or more times. V is TRBV12-5 and J is TRBJ2-7, with 8 nucleotides matching TRBD1. The CDR3 loop spans 13 amino acids. Germline V CDR1 and CDR2: LGHNT, FRNRAP. V shed 6 bases and J 5 bases; nucleotides not matched to a gene: 6. The CDR3 loop reads CASGRTGMNEQYF. The CDR3 DNA reads as TGTGCTAGTGGGCGGACAGGGATGAACGAGCAGTACTTC. The complete variable domain, with remaining parts taken from reference TRBV12-5 and TRBJ2-7, reads DARVTQTPRHKVTEMGQEVTMRCQPILGHNTVFWYRQTMMQGLELLAYFRNRAPLDDSGMPKDRFSAEMPDATLATLKIQPSEPRDSAVYFCASGRTGMNEQYFGPGTRLTVT.

Details on this clonotype: This CDR3 fails to terminate in the conserved phenylalanine or tryptophan, so it likely reflects a read error. The V gene is TRBV6-2 or TRBV6-3, the J gene TRBJ2-7; D uncertain. Trimming pared 7 bases from V and 0 bases from J, leaving 7 bases between. The germline V gene has CDR1 MNHEY and CDR2 SVGEGT. This CDR3 has 12 amino acids. The CDR3 nucleotides are TGTGCCAGCAAACGGAGCTCCTACGAGCAGTACTAC. Protein product: CASKRSSYEQYY.

This clonotype was seen many times. The J gene is TRBJ2-1, the V gene TRBV7-2; 9 nucleotides line up with TRBD2. The trim removed 5 bases at V and 4 bases at J, leaving 3 bases unmatched. Germline values: CDR1 SGHTA, CDR2 FQGNSA. The CDR3 runs to 14 residues. In DNA form, the CDR3 reads TGTGCCAGCAGCCCAAGCGGGAGGTACAATGAGCAGTTCTTC. This translates into CASSPSGRYNEQFF. Combining the CDR3 with reference TRBV7-2 and TRBJ2-1 gives the whole variable domain GAGVSQSPSNKVTEKGKDVELRCDPISGHTALYWYRQSLGQGLEFLIYFQGNSAPDKSGLPSDRFSAERTGGSVSTLTIQRTQQEDSAVYLCASSPSGRYNEQFFGPGTRLTVL.